Listed below are T cell receptor beta chains from one sample, sequenced in a study of cytomegalovirus exposure and HLA in healthy donors. Clones were read by immunoSEQ multiplex PCR, and TCRdb kept only the in-frame ones, dropping some. Its table records around 70,000 clones. Source material: PBMCs. These receptors originate from a boy between 5 and 17 years old in good health and CMV-seronegative. Each CDR3 is given with its conserved first and last residue. Each record gives: D gene, J gene, V gene, CDR3 length, CDR3 DNA, CDR3 protein. D genes are given only for firm matches.

TRBD2 TRBJ2-7 TRBV27 14 TGTGCCAGCAGTTCAACTAGCGGGGCATACGAGCAGTACTTC CASSSTSGAYEQYF
TRBD1 TRBJ1-1 TRBV5-1 14 TGCGCCAGCAGCGCACAGGGGGCTGGAACTGAAGCTTTCTTT CASSAQGAGTEAFF
- TRBJ1-1 TRBV25-1 11 TGTGCCAGCAGTTCGATGAGCGCAGCTTTCTTT CASSSMSAAFF
- TRBJ2-1 TRBV7-2 15 TGTGCCAGCAGCTTCCGACAGACCCTAAGGAATGAGCAGTTCTTC CASSFRQTLRNEQFF
- TRBJ2-7 TRBV9 15 TGTGCCAGCAGCGTTGACAAGACCGGTTCCTACGAGCAGTACTTC CASSVDKTGSYEQYF
- TRBJ1-5 TRBV7-9 14 TGTGCCAACAGCTTAGTTTCGTCGGATCAGCCCCAGCATTTT CANSLVSSDQPQHF
- TRBJ2-1 TRBV7-9 16 TGTGCCAGCAGTTCGGGACTCAGTAGGTCCGACAATGAGCAGTTCTTC CASSSGLSRSDNEQFF
TRBD1 TRBJ2-1 TRBV18 18 TGTGCCAGCTCACCACCGTCTAGGGGGCAGGTCGGGTACAATGAGCAGTTCTTC CASSPPSRGQVGYNEQFF
- TRBJ1-5 TRBV7-9 11 TGTGCCAGCAGCGATGGACGGGGCCAGCATTTT CASSDGRGQHF
TRBD2 TRBJ2-7 TRBV6-5 15 TGTGCCAGTAGTTCCGGGACTAGCGGTCCCTACGAGCAGTACTTC CASSSGTSGPYEQYF
TRBD1 TRBJ2-4 TRBV30 18 TGTGCCTGGAGCCATGGGACAGGGGATGGGGTAGCCAAAAACATTCAGTACTTC CAWSHGTGDGVAKNIQYF
TRBD1 TRBJ1-2 TRBV4-2 15 TGTGCCAGCAGCCAAGCAGGGGACAGTACCTATGGCTACACCTTC CASSQAGDSTYGYTF
- TRBJ2-2 TRBV19 12 TGTGCCACAGGGGGGTCCACCGGGGAGCTGTTTTTT CATGGSTGELFF
TRBD1 TRBJ2-6 TRBV30 19 TGTGCCTGGAGTGTAGGTGGGTGGGACAGGGTCTCTGGGGCCAACGTCCTGACTTTC CAWSVGGWDRVSGANVLTF
- TRBJ2-1 TRBV25-1 16 TGTGCCAGCAGTGAAGAAGGGACTTCGCCTTACAATGAGCAGTTCTTC CASSEEGTSPYNEQFF
TRBD1 TRBJ2-1 TRBV12-5 16 TGTGCTAGTGGTTTACACCGGGACAGGCCCTACAATGAGCAGTTCTTC CASGLHRDRPYNEQFF
- TRBJ1-4 TRBV19 13 TGTGCCAGTAGTATGTCTTTCAGAGGAAAACTGTTTTTT CASSMSFRGKLFF
- TRBJ2-2 TRBV10-3 13 TGTGCCATCAGTGAAGTCAGCACCGGGGAGCTGTTTTTT CAISEVSTGELFF
- TRBJ1-1 TRBV4-2 15 TGTGCCAGCAGCCAAGATACGGGGGAAGGGACTGAAGCTTTCTTT CASSQDTGEGTEAFF